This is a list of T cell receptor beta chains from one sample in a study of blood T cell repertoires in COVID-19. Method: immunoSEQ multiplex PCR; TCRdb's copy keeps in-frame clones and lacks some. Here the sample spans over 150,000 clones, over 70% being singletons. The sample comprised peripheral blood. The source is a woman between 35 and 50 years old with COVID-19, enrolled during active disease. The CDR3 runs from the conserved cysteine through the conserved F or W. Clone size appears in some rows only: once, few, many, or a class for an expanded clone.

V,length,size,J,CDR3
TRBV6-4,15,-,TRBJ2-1,CASSPFGGSNNEQFF
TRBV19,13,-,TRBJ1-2,CASDRGLDYGYTF
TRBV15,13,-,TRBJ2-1,CATSRLKGVEQFF
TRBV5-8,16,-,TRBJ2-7,CASSVAGTRLTYEQYF
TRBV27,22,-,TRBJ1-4,CASSLLGGVPPGTTAEREKLFF
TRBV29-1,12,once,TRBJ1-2,CSVGGQAKGYTF
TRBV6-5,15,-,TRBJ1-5,CASRSDRVGNQPQHF
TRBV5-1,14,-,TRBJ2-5,CASSPRQVPETQYF
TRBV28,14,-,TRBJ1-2,CASTLRGANYGYTF
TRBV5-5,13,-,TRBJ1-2,CASSAAGSLGYTF
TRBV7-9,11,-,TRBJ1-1,CASSLDREAFF
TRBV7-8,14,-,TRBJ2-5,CASRISGGGETQYF
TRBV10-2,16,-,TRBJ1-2,CASSVSFDRGSDGYTF
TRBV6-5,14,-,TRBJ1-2,CASSYGQGLYGYTF
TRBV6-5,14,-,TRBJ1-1,CASTSGRGGTEAFF
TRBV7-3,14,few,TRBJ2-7,CASSLNGYSYEQYF
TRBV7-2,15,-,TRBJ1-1,CASSLAARMNTEAFF
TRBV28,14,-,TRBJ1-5,CASSYTGGSAPQHF
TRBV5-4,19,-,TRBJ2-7,CASSQIPPLALRDGYEQYF
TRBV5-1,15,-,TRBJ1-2,CASSPVVLTGDGYTF
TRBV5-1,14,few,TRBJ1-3,CASSLESSGNTIYF
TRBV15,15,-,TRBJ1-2,CATSRLDSPNYGYTF
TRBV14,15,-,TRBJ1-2,CASSRDFYGGDGYTF
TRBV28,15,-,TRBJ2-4,CASSPEGTARNIQYF
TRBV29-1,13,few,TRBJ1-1,CSVEGHLNTEAFF
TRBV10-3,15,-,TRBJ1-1,CAISESTGSNTEAFF
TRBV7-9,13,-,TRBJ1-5,CASSLNGGQPQHF
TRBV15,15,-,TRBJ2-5,CATSGLAGDAETQYF
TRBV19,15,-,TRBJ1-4,CAIGKGAAFNEKLFF
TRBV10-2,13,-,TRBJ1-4,CASRRSTNEKLFF
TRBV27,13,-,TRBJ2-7,CASRLAGVGEQYF